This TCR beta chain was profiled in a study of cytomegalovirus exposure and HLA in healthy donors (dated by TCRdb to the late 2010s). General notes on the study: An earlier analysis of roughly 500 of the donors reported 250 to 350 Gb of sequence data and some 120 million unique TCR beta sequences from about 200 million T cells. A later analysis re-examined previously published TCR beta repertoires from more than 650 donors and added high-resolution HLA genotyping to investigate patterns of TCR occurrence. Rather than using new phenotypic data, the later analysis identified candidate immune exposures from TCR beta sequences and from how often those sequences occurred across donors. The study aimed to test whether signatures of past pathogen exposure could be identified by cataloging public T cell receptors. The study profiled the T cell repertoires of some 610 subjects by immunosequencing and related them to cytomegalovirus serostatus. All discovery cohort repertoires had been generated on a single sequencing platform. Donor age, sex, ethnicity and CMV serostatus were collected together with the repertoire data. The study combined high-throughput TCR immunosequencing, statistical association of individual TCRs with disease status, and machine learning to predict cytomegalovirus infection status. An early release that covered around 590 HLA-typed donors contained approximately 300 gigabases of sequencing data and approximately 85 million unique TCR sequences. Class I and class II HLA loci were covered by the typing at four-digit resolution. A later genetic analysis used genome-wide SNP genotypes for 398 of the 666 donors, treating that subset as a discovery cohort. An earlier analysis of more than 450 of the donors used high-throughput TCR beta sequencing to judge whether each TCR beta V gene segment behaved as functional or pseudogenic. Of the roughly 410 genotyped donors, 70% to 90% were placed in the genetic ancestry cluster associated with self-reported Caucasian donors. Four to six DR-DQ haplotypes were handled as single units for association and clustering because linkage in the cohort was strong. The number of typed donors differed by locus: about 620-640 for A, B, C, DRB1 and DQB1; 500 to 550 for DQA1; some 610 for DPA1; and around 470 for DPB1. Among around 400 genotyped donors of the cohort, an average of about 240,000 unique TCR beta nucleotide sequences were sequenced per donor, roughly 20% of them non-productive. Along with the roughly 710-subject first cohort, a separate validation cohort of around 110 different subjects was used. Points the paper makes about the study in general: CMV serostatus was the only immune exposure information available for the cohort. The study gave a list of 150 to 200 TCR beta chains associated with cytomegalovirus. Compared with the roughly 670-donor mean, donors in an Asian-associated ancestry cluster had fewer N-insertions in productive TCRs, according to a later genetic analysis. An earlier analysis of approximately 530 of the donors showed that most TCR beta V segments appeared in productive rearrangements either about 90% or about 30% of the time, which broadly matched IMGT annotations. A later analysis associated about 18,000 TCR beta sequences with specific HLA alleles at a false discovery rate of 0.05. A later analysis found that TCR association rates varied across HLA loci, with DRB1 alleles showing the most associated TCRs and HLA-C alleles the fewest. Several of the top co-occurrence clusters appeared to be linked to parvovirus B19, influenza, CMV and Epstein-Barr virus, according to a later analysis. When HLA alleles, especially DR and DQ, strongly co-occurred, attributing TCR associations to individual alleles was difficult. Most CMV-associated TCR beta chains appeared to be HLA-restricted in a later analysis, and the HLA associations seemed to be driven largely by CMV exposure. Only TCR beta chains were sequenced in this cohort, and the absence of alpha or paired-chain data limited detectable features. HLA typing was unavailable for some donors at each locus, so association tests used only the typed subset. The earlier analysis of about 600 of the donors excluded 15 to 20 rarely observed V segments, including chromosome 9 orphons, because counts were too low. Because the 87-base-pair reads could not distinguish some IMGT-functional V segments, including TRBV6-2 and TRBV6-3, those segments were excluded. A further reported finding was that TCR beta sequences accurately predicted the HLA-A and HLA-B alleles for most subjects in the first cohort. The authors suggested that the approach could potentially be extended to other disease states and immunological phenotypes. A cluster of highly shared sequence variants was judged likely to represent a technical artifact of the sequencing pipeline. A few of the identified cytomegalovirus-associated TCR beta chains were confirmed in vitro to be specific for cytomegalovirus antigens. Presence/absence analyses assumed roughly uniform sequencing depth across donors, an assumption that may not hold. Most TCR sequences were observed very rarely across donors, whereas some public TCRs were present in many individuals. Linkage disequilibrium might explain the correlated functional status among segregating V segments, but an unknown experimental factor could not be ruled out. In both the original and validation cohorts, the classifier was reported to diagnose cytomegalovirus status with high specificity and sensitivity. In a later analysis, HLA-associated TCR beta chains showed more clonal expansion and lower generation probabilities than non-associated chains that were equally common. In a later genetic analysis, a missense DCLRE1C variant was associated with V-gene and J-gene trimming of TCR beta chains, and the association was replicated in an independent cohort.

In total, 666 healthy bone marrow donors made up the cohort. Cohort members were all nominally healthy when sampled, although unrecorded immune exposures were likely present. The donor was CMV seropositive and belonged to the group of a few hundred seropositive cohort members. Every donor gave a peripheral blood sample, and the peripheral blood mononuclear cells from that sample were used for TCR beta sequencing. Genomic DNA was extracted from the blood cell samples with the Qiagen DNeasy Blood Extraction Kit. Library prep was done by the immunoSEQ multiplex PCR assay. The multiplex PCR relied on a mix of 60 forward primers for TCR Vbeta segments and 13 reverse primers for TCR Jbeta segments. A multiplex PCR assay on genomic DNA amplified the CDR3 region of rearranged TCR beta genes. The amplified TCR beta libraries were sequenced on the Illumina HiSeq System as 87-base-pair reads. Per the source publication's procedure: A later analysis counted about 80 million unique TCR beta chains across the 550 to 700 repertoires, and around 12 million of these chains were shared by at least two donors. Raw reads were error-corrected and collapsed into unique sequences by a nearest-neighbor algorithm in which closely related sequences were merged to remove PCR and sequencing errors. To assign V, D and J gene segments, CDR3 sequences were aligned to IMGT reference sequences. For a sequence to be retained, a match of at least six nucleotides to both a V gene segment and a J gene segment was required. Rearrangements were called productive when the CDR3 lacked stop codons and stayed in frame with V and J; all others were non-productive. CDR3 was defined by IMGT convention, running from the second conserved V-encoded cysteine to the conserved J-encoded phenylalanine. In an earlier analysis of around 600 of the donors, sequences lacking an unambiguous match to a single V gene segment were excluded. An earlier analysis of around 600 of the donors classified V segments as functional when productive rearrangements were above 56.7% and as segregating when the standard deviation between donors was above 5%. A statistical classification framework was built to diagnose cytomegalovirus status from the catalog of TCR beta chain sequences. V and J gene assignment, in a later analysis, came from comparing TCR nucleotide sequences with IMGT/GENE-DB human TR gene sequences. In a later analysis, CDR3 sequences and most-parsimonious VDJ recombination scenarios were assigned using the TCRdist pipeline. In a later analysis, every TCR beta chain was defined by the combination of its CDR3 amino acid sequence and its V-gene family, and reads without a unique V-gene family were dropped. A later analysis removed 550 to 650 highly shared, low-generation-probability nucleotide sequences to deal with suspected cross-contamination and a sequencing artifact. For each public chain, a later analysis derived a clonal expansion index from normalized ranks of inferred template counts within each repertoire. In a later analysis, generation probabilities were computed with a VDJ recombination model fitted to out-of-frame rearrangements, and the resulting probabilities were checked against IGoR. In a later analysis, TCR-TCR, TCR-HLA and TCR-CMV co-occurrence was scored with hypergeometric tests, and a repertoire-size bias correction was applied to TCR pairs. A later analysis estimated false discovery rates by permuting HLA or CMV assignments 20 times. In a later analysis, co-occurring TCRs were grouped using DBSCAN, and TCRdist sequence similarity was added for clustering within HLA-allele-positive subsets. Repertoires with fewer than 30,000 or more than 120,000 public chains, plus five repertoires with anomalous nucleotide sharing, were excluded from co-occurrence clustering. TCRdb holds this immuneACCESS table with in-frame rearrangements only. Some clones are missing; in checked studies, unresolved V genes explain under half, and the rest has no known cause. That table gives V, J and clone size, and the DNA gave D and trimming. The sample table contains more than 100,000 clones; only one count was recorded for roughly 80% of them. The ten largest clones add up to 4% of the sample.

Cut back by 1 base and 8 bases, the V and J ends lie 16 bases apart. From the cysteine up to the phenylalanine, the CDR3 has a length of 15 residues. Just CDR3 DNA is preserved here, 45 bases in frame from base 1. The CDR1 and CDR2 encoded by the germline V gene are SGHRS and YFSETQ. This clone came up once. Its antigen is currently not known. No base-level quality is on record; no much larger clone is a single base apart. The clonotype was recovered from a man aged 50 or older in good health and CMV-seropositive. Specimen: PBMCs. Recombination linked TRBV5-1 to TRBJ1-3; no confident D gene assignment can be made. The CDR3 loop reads CASSLSWTLEDTIYF. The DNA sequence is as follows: TGCGCCAGCAGCTTGAGTTGGACTTTGGAGGACACCATATATTTT.